Listed below are T cell receptor beta chains from one sample, sequenced in a study of cytomegalovirus exposure and HLA in healthy donors. Here immunoSEQ multiplex PCR was the method, and the copy in TCRdb shows in-frame clones only, minus some. The sample lists some 150,000 clones, 80% to 90% occurring once. Sequenced sample: PBMCs. These receptors all stem from a woman aged 45-59 years in good health and CMV-seronegative. Each CDR3 is given with its conserved first and last residue. Fields, in order: J gene, clone size, D gene, V gene, CDR3 DNA, CDR3 protein. D genes are given only for firm matches. The listing skips clone size in some rows; elsewhere it reads once, few, many or a size class.

J gene: TRBJ1-1; clone size: NA; D gene: NA; V gene: TRBV7-2; CDR3 DNA: TGTGCCAGCAGCTCTGGACAGATGAACACTGAAGCTTTCTTT; CDR3 protein: CASSSGQMNTEAFF
J gene: TRBJ2-6; clone size: NA; D gene: TRBD1; V gene: TRBV4-3; CDR3 DNA: TGCGCCAGCAGCCAGGAGACAGGGGCCGGGAACTCTGGGGCCAACGTCCTGACTTTC; CDR3 protein: CASSQETGAGNSGANVLTF
J gene: TRBJ1-4; clone size: NA; D gene: NA; V gene: TRBV5-1; CDR3 DNA: TGCGCCAGCACCGGACGGGGAAGAGATGAAAAACTGTTTTTT; CDR3 protein: CASTGRGRDEKLFF
J gene: TRBJ1-1; clone size: NA; D gene: NA; V gene: TRBV18; CDR3 DNA: TGTGCCAGCTCACCCTCCGGGGGTGGGAAAACTGAAGCTTTCTTT; CDR3 protein: CASSPSGGGKTEAFF
J gene: TRBJ2-2; clone size: NA; D gene: NA; V gene: TRBV9; CDR3 DNA: TGTGCCAGCAGCGTAGGCAGCGCGAACACCGGGGAGCTGTTTTTT; CDR3 protein: CASSVGSANTGELFF
J gene: TRBJ2-7; clone size: NA; D gene: NA; V gene: TRBV7-2; CDR3 DNA: TGTGCCAGCAGCTTGGGGGCCGGGCCCTACGAGCAGTACTTC; CDR3 protein: CASSLGAGPYEQYF
J gene: TRBJ2-1; clone size: few; D gene: NA; V gene: TRBV4-1; CDR3 DNA: TGCGCCAGCAGCCCCAACGTTGGGGAGGACAATGAGCAGTTCTTC; CDR3 protein: CASSPNVGEDNEQFF
J gene: TRBJ1-5; clone size: NA; D gene: TRBD1; V gene: TRBV19; CDR3 DNA: TGTGCCAGTAGTATCAGGGGGCAAGGGCAGCCCCAGCATTTT; CDR3 protein: CASSIRGQGQPQHF
J gene: TRBJ2-3; clone size: once; D gene: TRBD2; V gene: TRBV7-9; CDR3 DNA: TGTGCCAGCAGCTTTAGCGGGGGTGGGGATACGCAGTATTTT; CDR3 protein: CASSFSGGGDTQYF
J gene: TRBJ1-5; clone size: NA; D gene: NA; V gene: TRBV6-1; CDR3 DNA: TGTGCCAGCAGTGAAGCGGCACGCAATCAGCCCCAGCATTTT; CDR3 protein: CASSEAARNQPQHF
J gene: TRBJ1-6; clone size: NA; D gene: NA; V gene: TRBV6-1; CDR3 DNA: TGTGCCAGCAGGAAGCCTAGCTCCTATAATTCACCCCTCCACTTT; CDR3 protein: CASRKPSSYNSPLHF
J gene: TRBJ1-1; clone size: few; D gene: NA; V gene: TRBV6-6; CDR3 DNA: TGTGCCAGCAGTTACGAAGGGGCAGCGAACACTGAAGCTTTCTTT; CDR3 protein: CASSYEGAANTEAFF
J gene: TRBJ2-3; clone size: NA; D gene: TRBD2; V gene: TRBV29-1; CDR3 DNA: TGCAGCGTTTTGACTAGCGGGAGGTTAGATACGCAGTATTTT; CDR3 protein: CSVLTSGRLDTQYF
J gene: TRBJ2-7; clone size: NA; D gene: NA; V gene: TRBV28; CDR3 DNA: TGTGCCAGCAGTTTAGTGGCAGTTACCTACGAGCAGTACTTC; CDR3 protein: CASSLVAVTYEQYF
J gene: TRBJ2-3; clone size: NA; D gene: TRBD1; V gene: TRBV5-4; CDR3 DNA: TGTGCCAGCAGCTCTCCCGGGACAGACGTTGATACGCAGTATTTT; CDR3 protein: CASSSPGTDVDTQYF
J gene: TRBJ2-1; clone size: NA; D gene: NA; V gene: TRBV2; CDR3 DNA: TGTGCCAGCAGTGAACCGACTAGGATGGAGCAGTTCTTC; CDR3 protein: CASSEPTRMEQFF
J gene: TRBJ1-1; clone size: few; D gene: NA; V gene: TRBV28; CDR3 DNA: TGTGCCAGCAGTTTACCGAGCACTGAAGCTTTCTTT; CDR3 protein: CASSLPSTEAFF
J gene: TRBJ1-2; clone size: NA; D gene: TRBD1; V gene: TRBV9; CDR3 DNA: TGTGCCAGCAGCAACCGGGACGGGACAGCCTATGGCTACACCTTC; CDR3 protein: CASSNRDGTAYGYTF
J gene: TRBJ2-7; clone size: few; D gene: NA; V gene: TRBV5-1; CDR3 DNA: TGCGCCAGCAGCCTCGGGAACTACGAGCAGTACTTC; CDR3 protein: CASSLGNYEQYF
J gene: TRBJ2-7; clone size: NA; D gene: NA; V gene: TRBV5-6; CDR3 DNA: TGTGCCAGCACCTCACAGGGTTCCTACGAGCAGTACTTC; CDR3 protein: CASTSQGSYEQYF
J gene: TRBJ1-5; clone size: NA; D gene: NA; V gene: TRBV19; CDR3 DNA: TGTGCCAGTAGTATCAGAAATCAGCCCCAGCATTTT; CDR3 protein: CASSIRNQPQHF
J gene: TRBJ2-5; clone size: NA; D gene: NA; V gene: TRBV18; CDR3 DNA: TGTGCCAGCTCACGGGTCGGGGAGACCCAGTACTTC; CDR3 protein: CASSRVGETQYF
J gene: TRBJ2-7; clone size: NA; D gene: TRBD1; V gene: TRBV5-8; CDR3 DNA: TGTGCCAGCAGCTGGGGGACAGCTATCTACGAGCAGTACTTC; CDR3 protein: CASSWGTAIYEQYF